The 29 T cell receptor beta chains listed next were all sequenced from one sample in a study of cytomegalovirus exposure and HLA in healthy donors. Vbeta (60) and Jbeta (13) primers were used in the PCR. The data were produced by immunoSEQ multiplex PCR, yet TCRdb's version contains in-frame clones alone and is incomplete. The data hold about 140,000 clones, with 88% observed a single time. Sequenced: PBMCs. These receptors were collected from a middle-aged woman in good health and CMV-seronegative.

The CDR3 nucleotides read TGCAGCGTTGAAGATTGGGACAAGGGCGAGCAGTACTTC. The encoded protein is CSVEDWDKGEQYF. V gene TRBV29-1 combines with J gene TRBJ2-7, with D tentatively TRBD1 (6 bases). The CDR3 has 13 residues. Per germline, CDR1 SQVTM and CDR2 ANQGSEA. V dropped 0 bases and J dropped 6 bases, with 12 bases sitting between them.

The V and J genes are TRBV11-3 and TRBJ2-4, with 7 nucleotides matching TRBD1. Germline V gives CDR1 SGHNT, CDR2 YENEEA. The CDR3 has 16 residues. Trimming cost V 11 bases and J 0 bases; bases outside gene matches: 13. In DNA form, the CDR3 reads TGTGCCGGTATATGGACAGGATATTTAGCCAAAAACATTCAGTACTTC. It translates to CAGIWTGYLAKNIQYF.

The V call is TRBV27, the J call TRBJ2-7; 7 bases map to TRBD1. The CDR3 has 14 amino acids. After removal of 5 bases from V and 3 bases from J, the junction contained 7 bases not matched to a gene. Germline lookup yields CDR1 MNHEY and CDR2 SMNVEV (reference sequence). The CDR3 here is CASSAAGTDYEQYF. CDR3 coding DNA: TGTGCCAGCAGTGCTGCTGGGACAGACTACGAGCAGTACTTC.

CDR3 sequence (DNA): TGTGCCAGTAGTATAAGGGACAGTGTCGGTGGCTACACCTTC. Encoded protein: CASSIRDSVGGYTF. The genes are TRBV19 and TRBJ1-2; 7 nucleotides line up with TRBD1. V lost 2 bases to trimming and J lost 7 bases; unmatched junction nucleotides: 7. This CDR3 contains 14 residues. Germline-derived CDR1 and CDR2 are LNHDA and SQIVND (reference sequence). The entire variable domain, with the rest obtained from reference TRBV19 and TRBJ1-2, is as follows: DGGITQSPKYLFRKEGQNVTLSCEQNLNHDAMYWYRQDPGQGLRLIYYSQIVNDFQKGDIAEGYSVSREKKESFPLTVTSAQKNPTAFYLCASSIRDSVGGYTFGSGTRLTVV.

V usage is TRBV18 and J usage is TRBJ2-1; TRBD2 agrees at 11 bases. The V gene's germline CDR1 is KGHSH and CDR2 LQKENI. This CDR3 spans 15 amino acids. After removal of 6 bases from V and 5 bases from J, the junction contained 6 bases not matched to a gene. CDR3 nucleotides: TGTGCCAGCTCGCCGGGACTAGCGGCAAACAATGAGCAGTTCTTC. This translates into CASSPGLAANNEQFF.

The chain couples TRBV6-5 to TRBJ2-7, with 9 nucleotides matching TRBD2. The CDR3 length is 15 residues. Germline values: CDR1 MNHEY, CDR2 SVGAGI. The J segment lost 7 bases and the V segment lost 6 bases, leaving 13 bases of the junction unmatched. This chain's CDR3 is CASSSTSGPAGEQYF. CDR3 nucleotide sequence: TGTGCCAGCAGCTCCACTAGCGGGCCTGCGGGGGAGCAGTACTTC.

The chain recombines TRBV7-2 with TRBJ2-2; TRBD1 is a possible D gene (5 bases). The CDR3 is made up of 15 amino acids. V lost 6 bases to trimming and J lost 6 bases, with 17 bases between them. Germline CDR1 and CDR2: SGHTA and FQGNSA. CDR3 region: CASREQDAMAGELFF. The CDR3 DNA is TGTGCCAGCAGGGAACAGGACGCCATGGCCGGGGAGCTGTTTTTT.

Of note for this clone: Different DNA sequences within this sample yield the same CDR3. V is TRBV6-5 and J is TRBJ1-6; 9 bases align to TRBD1. This CDR3 has 16 residues. Germline V lookup: CDR1 MNHEY, CDR2 SVGAGI. Trimming at V came to 0 bases and at J to 10 bases, leaving 7 bases not matched to a gene. The CDR3: CASSYSAGTGRSPLHF. The CDR3 DNA sequence: TGTGCCAGCAGTTACTCAGCCGGGACAGGGAGATCACCCCTCCACTTT.

The CDR3 coding sequence is TGTGCCAGCAGCGGCCGGGACAGGAACACTGAAGCTTTCTTT. Amino acids: CASSGRDRNTEAFF. The chain joins TRBV7-9 to TRBJ1-1, with 7 nucleotides matching TRBD1. The CDR3 has 14 residues. Germline CDR1 SEHNR, CDR2 FQNEAQ (reference sequence). After removal of 5 bases from V and 1 base from J, the junction contained 4 bases not matched to a gene.

CDR3 sequence (DNA): TGCGCCAGCAGCCAGGGTCCGGGGAGGCCCGGGGACGAGCAGTACTTC. Protein sequence: CASSQGPGRPGDEQYF. The V call is TRBV5-1, the J call TRBJ2-7; maybe TRBD2 (6 bases). This CDR3 contains 16 residues. The V end lost 4 bases, the J end lost 5 bases, and 22 bases lay between the germline ends. Germline V lookup: CDR1 SGHRS, CDR2 YFSETQ.

The chain joins TRBV7-2 to TRBJ2-5; 9 nucleotides align to TRBD1. Germline-derived CDR1 and CDR2 are SGHTA and FQGNSA. The J segment lost 2 bases and the V segment lost 4 bases, leaving 2 bases of the junction unmatched. This CDR3 spans 14 amino acids. The CDR3 is CASSWDRVQETQYF. The CDR3 bases are TGTGCCAGCAGCTGGGACAGGGTTCAAGAGACCCAGTACTTC.

The chain combines TRBV11-2 with TRBJ2-5, with a weak D call TRBD1 (6 bases). V was clipped by 2 bases and J by 5 bases, with 21 bases between them. Germline values: CDR1 SGHAT, CDR2 FQNNGV. CDR3 size: 17 residues. CDR3 nucleotides: TGTGCCAGCAGCTTAAGAATCTCAGGGGCGAGGGCGGAGACCCAGTACTTC. Its protein product is CASSLRISGARAETQYF.

This clone showed up just once. The chain has TRBV28 and TRBJ2-7; tentatively, D is TRBD1 (5 bases). Per germline, CDR1 MDHEN and CDR2 SYDVKM. V dropped 10 bases and J dropped 2 bases, with 21 bases sitting between them. This CDR3 contains 15 residues. CDR3 amino acids: CATLPLQGPAYEQYF. The CDR3 coding sequence is TGTGCCACCCTCCCCCTGCAGGGTCCGGCCTACGAGCAGTACTTC.

This sequence joins TRBV5-6 and TRBJ2-3; 8 nucleotides align to TRBD2. The length of the CDR3 is 19 residues. J lost 2 bases, V lost 3 bases, and 17 bases had no gene match. Germline-derived CDR1 and CDR2 are SGHDT and YYEEEE. The CDR3 bases are TGTGCCAGCAGCTCACCGTTAGGATTACTAGCGGCTGTCACAGATACGCAGTATTTT. This encodes CASSSPLGLLAAVTDTQYF.

In this sample, this clone turned up once. This chain uses TRBV6-6 with TRBJ1-1; 8 bases line up with TRBD1. The length of the CDR3 is 15 residues. Trimming cost V 5 bases and J 5 bases; bases outside gene matches: 10. The germline V gene has CDR1 MNHNY and CDR2 SVGAGI (reference sequence). The CDR3 DNA sequence: TGTGCCAGCAGTCATGACAGGGGTAGGGAAACTGAAGCTTTCTTT. This gives the protein CASSHDRGRETEAFF.

This clone was counted once. The rearrangement uses TRBV6-6 and TRBJ2-1, with D maybe TRBD2 (5 bases). This CDR3 spans 12 amino acids. Germline V gene lookup returns CDR1 MNHNY and CDR2 SVGAGI (reference sequence). Deletions cut 7 bases from V and 9 bases from J, with 13 bases between. The CDR3, as DNA: TGTGCCAGCAAGCCCGGCGGGCTTGAGCAGTTCTTC. Amino acids: CASKPGGLEQFF.

The rearrangement uses TRBV11-2 and TRBJ2-1; possibly TRBD2 for D (6 bases). Germline-derived CDR1 and CDR2 are SGHAT and FQNNGV. The CDR3 sequence is 13 residues long. Deletions cut 2 bases from V and 8 bases from J, with 10 bases between. The CDR3 reads CASSLLWGDEQFF. The CDR3, as DNA: TGTGCCAGCAGCTTATTGTGGGGGGATGAGCAGTTCTTC.

Only a few counts were recorded for this clone. The rearrangement links TRBV5-6 to TRBJ2-7; TRBD1 matches at 10 bases. With 3 bases clipped from V and 1 base from J, the junction kept 10 bases outside the gene matches. Germline CDR1 reads SGHDT; CDR2 reads YYEEEE. This CDR3 region has 17 residues. Here the CDR3 DNA reads TGTGCCAGCAGCTCAATCCGACAGGGGGCGAGTTCCTACGAGCAGTACTTC. Translated: CASSSIRQGASSYEQYF.

The chain is built from TRBV18 and TRBJ1-1; no reliable D call. Trimming cost V 3 bases and J 1 base, with 6 bases left between them. Germline CDR1 and CDR2: KGHSH and LQKENI. This CDR3 is 13 amino acids long. The DNA for the CDR3 is TGTGCCAGCTCACCCGAGGGGAACACTGAAGCTTTCTTT. It translates to CASSPEGNTEAFF.

The chain links TRBV25-1 to TRBJ2-2, with a weak D call TRBD2 (6 bases). The germline CDR1 and CDR2 sequences are MGHDK and SYGVNS. Trimming stripped 2 bases from V and 1 base from J, with 8 bases between. The CDR3 is made up of 15 amino acids. The CDR3 spells CASSEDGRNTGELFF. CDR3 bases: TGTGCCAGCAGTGAAGACGGGAGGAACACCGGGGAGCTGTTTTTT.

V usage is TRBV6-5 and J usage is TRBJ2-3; 14 positions match TRBD2. The CDR3 extends over 15 amino acids. Germline CDR1 and CDR2: MNHEY and SVGAGI. With 6 bases clipped from V and 5 bases from J, the junction kept 4 bases outside the gene matches. CDR3 sequence: CASSGTSGGRDTQYF. The CDR3 region has the DNA TGTGCCAGCAGCGGGACTAGCGGGGGTCGAGATACGCAGTATTTT.

This clone was counted a single time. The J gene is TRBJ2-1, the V gene TRBV19; maybe TRBD1 (5 bases). The CDR3 is made up of 13 amino acids. V lost 4 bases, J lost 6 bases, and 10 bases lay in between. CDR1 is LNHDA and CDR2 is SQIVND in the germline V gene (reference sequence). The CDR3 loop reads CASSTIGVNEQFF. The DNA of the CDR3 is TGTGCCAGTAGTACCATAGGGGTCAATGAGCAGTTCTTC. Full variable domain (remainder filled in from reference TRBV19 and TRBJ2-1): DGGITQSPKYLFRKEGQNVTLSCEQNLNHDAMYWYRQDPGQGLRLIYYSQIVNDFQKGDIAEGYSVSREKKESFPLTVTSAQKNPTAFYLCASSTIGVNEQFFGPGTRLTVL.

The chain couples TRBV6-5 to TRBJ2-5; 10 bases align to TRBD1. The germline V gene has CDR1 MNHEY and CDR2 SVGAGI. The CDR3 consists of 13 residues. V was clipped by 3 bases and J by 10 bases; unmatched bases: 5. CDR3: CASSYRGTGDQYF. In DNA form, the CDR3 reads TGTGCCAGCAGTTATAGGGGGACAGGGGACCAGTACTTC.

The V gene is TRBV7-7, the J gene TRBJ1-1; D is undetermined. There are 13 residues in the CDR3. The germline V and J ends were trimmed by 2 bases and 1 base, with 5 bases remaining between them. Germline CDR1 SSHAT, CDR2 FNYEAQ (reference sequence). CDR3 loop: CASSLTENTEAFF. The CDR3, as DNA: TGTGCCAGCAGCTTAACAGAGAACACTGAAGCTTTCTTT.

The chain recombines TRBV4-1 with TRBJ2-5; 10 nucleotides line up with TRBD2. The V gene end was trimmed by 1 base and the J gene end by 7 bases; junction bases not matched to a gene: 9. This CDR3 is 16 amino acids long. Germline loops: CDR1 MGHRA, CDR2 YSYEKL. The CDR3 DNA is TGCGCCAGCAGCCAAGCCGAGCGGGAGGGGAAAGGGACCCAGTACTTC. Translation gives CASSQAEREGKGTQYF.

The V and J genes are TRBV6-5 and TRBJ1-4; D is possibly TRBD1 (6 bases). Germline CDR1 is MNHEY and CDR2 is SVGAGI. This CDR3 has 14 residues. The V end lost 8 bases, the J end lost 7 bases, and 17 bases lay between the germline ends. The CDR3 DNA sequence: TGTGCCAGCGGACCCAGGGGACGGAGTGAAAAACTGTTTTTT. Its protein is CASGPRGRSEKLFF.

The chain uses TRBV6-1 and TRBJ2-1, with a possible D match to TRBD2 (5 bases). Germline V gives CDR1 MNHNS, CDR2 SASEGT. V gave up 6 bases and J gave up 9 bases, with 21 bases separating them. The CDR3 contains 15 residues. Here the CDR3 reads CASSARTSYKGEQFF. CDR3 sequence (DNA): TGTGCCAGCAGCGCCCGGACTTCCTATAAAGGTGAGCAGTTCTTC.

V gene TRBV7-9 combines with J gene TRBJ2-3; 10 positions match TRBD2. In germline, CDR1 is SEHNR, CDR2 FQNEAQ (reference sequence). V shed 5 bases, J shed 1 base, and the junction held 3 bases outside the gene matches. The CDR3 sequence is 15 residues long. In DNA, the CDR3 is TGTGCCAGCAGCGAAGGACTAGCGGGCACAGATACGCAGTATTTT. Protein sequence: CASSEGLAGTDTQYF.

This chain connects TRBV5-1 to TRBJ1-3, with D unclear. The germline CDR1 and CDR2 sequences are SGHRS and YFSETQ. The CDR3 covers 15 residues. The ends were cut back, 1 base at V and 2 bases at J, with 10 bases in the middle. This chain's CDR3 is CASSLTGGTGNTIYF. The CDR3 DNA reads TGCGCCAGCAGCTTGACGGGCGGGACTGGAAACACCATATATTTT. Full variable domain (rest looked up from reference TRBV5-1 and TRBJ1-3): KAGVTQTPRYLIKTRGQQVTLSCSPISGHRSVSWYQQTPGQGLQFLFEYFSETQRNKGNFPGRFSGRQFSNSRSEMNVSTLELGDSALYLCASSLTGGTGNTIYFGEGSWLTVV.